This T cell receptor (beta chain) comes out of a study of memory CD4+ T cells and cytomegalovirus serostatus. Repertoires were generated with immunoSEQ multiplex PCR, while TCRdb's copy carries only in-frame clones and drops some. The sample holds over 25,000 clones; about 75% are singletons and the top ten take approximately 0.97%. Trimming stripped 7 bases from V and 0 bases from J, with 10 bases between. Germline assignment: CDR1 MNHEY and CDR2 SMNVEV (reference sequence). This CDR3 is 15 amino acids long. Single viable CD3+CD4+CD8-CD45RO+ cells were sorted as the memory CD4+ T cells. This TCR was sampled from an adult in good health and CMV-seronegative. Sequencing used memory CD4+ T cells from blood. The chain joins TRBV27 to TRBJ2-6; D unresolved. CDR3 amino acids: CASTFQLSGANVLTF. In DNA, the CDR3 is TGTGCCAGCACCTTCCAACTCTCTGGGGCCAACGTCCTGACTTTC.